Shown below are 14 T cell receptor beta chains from a single sample sequenced in a study of CD8 T cells in Susac syndrome. With random hexamers, reverse transcription was performed on about 0.5 to 1 ug of RNA. TCRdb called the immunoSEQ multiplex PCR reads again in MiXCR, with one record for every CDR3 protein. The sample holds a few hundred thousand distinct CDR3 sequences, 85% to 95% seen once. The sample consisted of CD4+ T cells from PBMCs. These receptors all come from a human donor with Susac syndrome.

A single count supports this clonotype. The rearrangement uses TRBV20-1 and TRBJ1-5; 8 bases line up with TRBD1. The CDR3 consists of 14 residues. Germline-derived CDR1 and CDR2 are DFQATT and SNEGSKA (reference sequence). The V and J ends lost 3 bases and 3 bases, in that order; junction bases with no gene match: 4. The CDR3 nucleotides read TGCAGTGCTAGGGGACAGGATTACAATCAGCCCCAGCATTTT. It encodes CSARGQDYNQPQHF.

V usage is TRBV20-1 and J usage is TRBJ1-5; D is uncertain. V gave up 5 bases and J gave up 3 bases, with 17 bases separating them. CDR1 is DFQATT, CDR2 SNEGSKA, per germline (reference sequence). The CDR3 covers 15 residues. CDR3 bases: TGCAGTGCTGGAAGAGCCGGGCCCATCAATCAGCCCCAGCATTTT. This encodes CSAGRAGPINQPQHF.

The CDR3: CASSRGGGGPYF. In DNA, the CDR3 is TGTGCCAGCAGCCGTGGAGGCGGCGGGCCGTACTTC. This rearrangement joins TRBV7-6 to TRBJ2-7, with D perhaps TRBD2 (5 bases). Trimming took off 5 bases at V and 12 bases at J, with 17 bases between the two ends. From germline, CDR1 is SGHVS and CDR2 FNYEAQ. This CDR3 is 12 amino acids long. The entire variable domain, with the rest obtained from reference TRBV7-6 and TRBJ2-7, is as follows: GAGVSQSPRYKVTKRGQDVALRCDPISGHVSLYWYRQALGQGPEFLTYFNYEAQQDKSGLPNDRFSAERPEGSISTLTIQRTEQRDSAMYRCASSRGGGGPYFGPGTRLTVT.

The rearrangement uses TRBV5-1 and TRBJ2-7; 8 nucleotides align to TRBD1. V lost 4 bases to trimming and J lost 5 bases; unmatched junction nucleotides: 8. Germline loops: CDR1 SGHRS, CDR2 YFSETQ. The CDR3 runs 14 residues. The CDR3 coding sequence is TGCGCCAGCAGCCCCCGGACAGGGCAGCACGAGCAGTACTTC. Its protein is CASSPRTGQHEQYF.

The count of this clonotype is one. The gene calls are TRBV25-1 and TRBJ1-2; tentative D call: TRBD1 (6 bases). Germline V CDR1 and CDR2: MGHDK, SYGVNS. Deletions cut 5 bases from V and 4 bases from J, with 14 bases between. This CDR3 has 14 residues. In DNA form, the CDR3 reads TGTGCCAGCAGTTCCCCAGGGGTTAGCTATGGCTACACCTTC. Translating it yields CASSSPGVSYGYTF.

As DNA, the CDR3 is TGTGCCAGCAGCCAAGATTGGGCAGATACGCAGTATTTT. Amino acids: CASSQDWADTQYF. The rearrangement uses TRBV14 and TRBJ2-3; D is uncertain. The germline V gene encodes CDR1 SGHDN and CDR2 FVKESK. The V end was cut by 0 bases, the J end by 4 bases, with 5 bases between. This CDR3 spans 13 amino acids.

The CDR3 sequence: CASSITGGIYGYTF. In DNA, the CDR3 is TGTGCCAGTAGTATAACAGGGGGCATCTATGGCTACACCTTC. The genes are TRBV19 and TRBJ1-2; TRBD1 matches at 9 bases. This CDR3 region has 14 residues. CDR1 and CDR2 (germline): LNHDA, SQIVND (reference sequence). Losses at the gene ends were 2 bases for V and 4 bases for J; bases not matched to a gene: 2. The full variable domain, with the rest looked up from reference TRBV19 and TRBJ1-2, is DGGITQSPKYLFRKEGQNVTLSCEQNLNHDAMYWYRQDPGQGLRLIYYSQIVNDFQKGDIAEGYSVSREKKESFPLTVTSAQKNPTAFYLCASSITGGIYGYTFGSGTRLTVV.

The chain couples TRBV6-5 to TRBJ1-2; D gene ambiguous. There are 11 residues in the CDR3. The V end lost 8 bases, the J end lost 8 bases, and 12 bases lay between the germline ends. Germline V CDR1 and CDR2: MNHEY, SVGAGI. The CDR3 reads CASAEGGGYTF. The DNA for the CDR3 is TGTGCCAGCGCGGAGGGCGGGGGCTACACCTTC.

V usage is TRBV15 and J usage is TRBJ2-1, with 8 bases identical to TRBD2. The V gene's germline CDR1 is LNHNV and CDR2 YYDKDF (reference sequence). The trim removed 1 base at V and 5 bases at J, leaving 10 bases unmatched. The length of the CDR3 is 17 residues. The CDR3 spells CATSRGGGLGHDNEQFF. DNA for the CDR3: TGTGCCACCAGCAGAGGCGGGGGGCTAGGACACGACAATGAGCAGTTCTTC.

V gene TRBV9 combines with J gene TRBJ2-5; D perhaps matches TRBD2 (5 bases). Germline assignment: CDR1 SGDLS and CDR2 YYNGEE. The length of the CDR3 is 15 residues. Trimming took 7 bases from V and 5 from J, leaving 21 bases between them. CDR3 sequence reads: CASARRARRDETQYF. CDR3 sequence (DNA): TGTGCCAGCGCTCGTCGGGCCCGCCGGGATGAGACCCAGTACTTC.

This clonotype has a single count. The chain is built from TRBV2 and TRBJ2-1; unclear D gene. Trimming took 1 base from V and 0 from J, leaving 7 bases between them. CDR3 length: 15 amino acids. CDR1 is SNHLY and CDR2 is FYNNEI in the germline V gene. The CDR3 loop is CASSEDWSSYNEQFF. In DNA, the CDR3 is TGTGCCAGCAGTGAAGATTGGAGCTCCTACAATGAGCAGTTCTTC. The variable domain in full, completed from reference TRBV2 and TRBJ2-1, reads EPEVTQTPSHQVTQMGQEVILRCVPISNHLYFYWYRQILGQKVEFLVSFYNNEISEKSEIFDDQFSVERPDGSNFTLKIRSTKLEDSAMYFCASSEDWSSYNEQFFGPGTRLTVL.

CDR3 coding DNA: TGCGCCAGCAGCCAAGGCTGGACTAGCAGATTATACGAGCAGTACTTC. This sequence encodes CASSQGWTSRLYEQYF. The J gene is TRBJ2-7, the V gene TRBV4-1; 8 positions match TRBD2. V trimming: 1 base; J trimming: 4 bases; junction bases outside the gene matches: 9. The germline CDR1 and CDR2 sequences are MGHRA and YSYEKL. CDR3 size: 16 residues.

This chain links TRBV5-1 with TRBJ2-2, with D unclear. Germline CDR1 and CDR2: SGHRS and YFSETQ. The CDR3 is 14 amino acids. The V and J ends lost 0 bases and 1 base respectively, with 4 bases between them. The CDR3 loop is CASSLVVNTGELFF. In nucleotides, the CDR3 is TGCGCCAGCAGCTTGGTGGTGAACACCGGGGAGCTGTTTTTT. The full variable domain, rest sourced from reference TRBV5-1 and TRBJ2-2, is KAGVTQTPRYLIKTRGQQVTLSCSPISGHRSVSWYQQTPGQGLQFLFEYFSETQRNKGNFPGRFSGRQFSNSRSEMNVSTLELGDSALYLCASSLVVNTGELFFGEGSRLTVL.

The genes are TRBV18 and TRBJ1-5; D not certain. Trimming removed 2 bases at V and 0 bases at J, with 8 bases between. Germline lookup yields CDR1 KGHSH and CDR2 LQKENI. The CDR3 length is 15 residues. Written as DNA, the CDR3 is TGTGCCAGCTCACCAGGGGAAACTAGCAATCAGCCCCAGCATTTT. Amino acid sequence: CASSPGETSNQPQHF.